One and the same sample provided the 18 T cell receptor beta chains below, sequenced in a study of blood T cell repertoires in COVID-19. The data were produced by immunoSEQ multiplex PCR, yet TCRdb's version contains in-frame clones alone and is incomplete. The sample includes more than 150,000 clones, 70% to 90% of them seen just once. The sequenced sample was peripheral blood. The receptors here all came from a man between 35 and 55 years old with active or convalescent COVID-19.

The chain couples TRBV10-3 to TRBJ2-6, with 8 bases fitting TRBD1. Unmatched junction bases numbered 6, after V lost 5 bases and J lost 0 bases. Germline V gene lookup returns CDR1 ENHRY and CDR2 SYGVKD. The CDR3 is 17 amino acids. The CDR3 region has the DNA TGTGCCATCAGTTCCGGGACAGGCTACTCTGGGGCCAACGTCCTGACTTTC. This sequence encodes CAISSGTGYSGANVLTF.

This rearrangement joins TRBV28 to TRBJ1-5; tentative D call: TRBD1 (5 bases). Per the germline V gene, CDR1 is MDHEN and CDR2 is SYDVKM. V lost 7 bases to trimming and J lost 0 bases, with 19 bases between them. The CDR3 totals 17 residues. The CDR3: CASTYPGTDYSNQPQHF. Written as DNA, the CDR3 is TGTGCCAGCACCTATCCCGGGACGGACTATAGCAATCAGCCCCAGCATTTT.

The gene calls are TRBV28 and TRBJ2-5, with D maybe TRBD1 (6 bases). The germline V and J ends were trimmed by 2 bases and 5 bases, with 21 bases remaining between them. CDR3 length: 17 amino acids. From germline, CDR1 is MDHEN and CDR2 SYDVKM. CDR3 bases: TGTGCCAGCAGTTTAGGTGGTGGGGGCATCGCGTACGAGACCCAGTACTTC. It codes for CASSLGGGGIAYETQYF.

This chain links TRBV20-1 with TRBJ2-7, with 8 bases that match TRBD2. This CDR3 is built from 13 residues. Germline CDR1 is DFQATT and CDR2 is SNEGSKA (reference sequence). J gave up 4 bases and V 3 bases, and 5 bases lay outside the gene matches. This CDR3 reads CSASQAGAYEQYF. In DNA form, the CDR3 reads TGCAGTGCTAGTCAAGCGGGGGCTTACGAGCAGTACTTC.

The V and J genes are TRBV7-9 and TRBJ1-2, with D unresolved. Germline-derived CDR1 and CDR2 are SEHNR and FQNEAQ (reference sequence). V dropped 5 bases and J dropped 1 base, with 14 bases sitting between them. The CDR3 runs 15 residues. The CDR3 DNA reads TGTGCCAGCAGCACGGACGGGGAACTTAACTATGGCTACACCTTC. Translating it yields CASSTDGELNYGYTF.

The chain's CDR3 is CSARGDYEQYF. The CDR3 DNA follows: TGCAGTGCTAGAGGCGACTACGAGCAGTACTTC. The V gene is TRBV20-1, the J gene TRBJ2-7; D uncertain. CDR1 is DFQATT, CDR2 SNEGSKA, per germline (reference sequence). The CDR3 totals 11 residues. V was shortened by 1 base and J by 3 bases, with 4 bases between the two germline ends.

This chain uses TRBV2 with TRBJ1-4, with D maybe TRBD1 (5 bases). Looked up from germline, CDR1 is SNHLY and CDR2 is FYNNEI. CDR3 length: 15 amino acids. With 6 bases removed from V and 1 base from J, the gap between germline ends came to 12 bases. The CDR3 sequence is CASSPTGGTNEKLFF. In DNA, the CDR3 is TGTGCCAGCAGCCCCACGGGGGGAACTAATGAAAAACTGTTTTTT. The full variable domain, its missing parts supplied by reference TRBV2 and TRBJ1-4, is EPEVTQTPSHQVTQMGQEVILRCVPISNHLYFYWYRQILGQKVEFLVSFYNNEISEKSEIFDDQFSVERPDGSNFTLKIRSTKLEDSAMYFCASSPTGGTNEKLFFGSGTQLSVL.

The rearrangement links TRBV7-8 to TRBJ2-6; D is possibly TRBD1 (6 bases). The CDR3 is 17 amino acids. Germline-derived CDR1 and CDR2 are SGHVS and FQNEAQ. V dropped 5 bases and J dropped 0 bases, with 14 bases sitting between them. CDR3 protein: CASSGQLISSGANVLTF. Here the CDR3 DNA reads TGTGCCAGCAGCGGACAGCTTATCAGCTCTGGGGCCAACGTCCTGACTTTC.

The rearrangement links TRBV3-1 (or the pseudogene TRBV3-2) to TRBJ1-5; weak D call: TRBD1 (6 bases). CDR1 is LGHDT and CDR2 is YNNKEL in the germline V gene (reference sequence). There are 13 residues in the CDR3. V lost 4 bases to trimming and J lost 4 bases, with 8 bases between them. The CDR3 DNA sequence: TGTGCCAGCAGCCGGGGGCTAAATCAGCCCCAGCATTTT. Amino acid sequence: CASSRGLNQPQHF.

This clone was detected a few times. The chain couples TRBV7-9 to TRBJ2-1; TRBD2 agrees at 12 bases. Germline CDR1 reads SEHNR; CDR2 reads FQNEAQ (reference sequence). This CDR3 has 15 residues. V dropped 4 bases and J dropped 2; count of bases not matched to a gene: 0. The CDR3 loop is CASSSSGGAYNEQFF. The CDR3 coding sequence is TGTGCCAGCAGCTCTAGCGGGGGGGCCTACAATGAGCAGTTCTTC.

The chain links TRBV9 to TRBJ2-3; D is possibly TRBD1 (6 bases). V shed 0 bases and J shed 3 bases, with 11 bases lying between them. This CDR3 spans 15 amino acids. Germline V gene lookup returns CDR1 SGDLS and CDR2 YYNGEE. CDR3 protein: CASSVVEGETDTQYF. DNA for the CDR3: TGTGCCAGCAGCGTAGTTGAGGGGGAAACAGATACGCAGTATTTT.

CDR3 DNA: TGTGCCAGCTCACCACCTCTTAGCACCGGGGAGCTGTTTTTT. Amino acid sequence: CASSPPLSTGELFF. V is TRBV18 and J is TRBJ2-2; unclear D gene. The CDR3 is made up of 14 amino acids. The germline V and J ends were trimmed by 0 bases and 4 bases, with 6 bases remaining between them. CDR1 and CDR2 from the germline V gene are KGHSH and LQKENI.

The chain couples TRBV11-1 to TRBJ1-6, with 11 bases lining up with TRBD1. V trimming: 3 bases; J trimming: 8 bases; junction bases outside the gene matches: 6. Germline CDR1 SGHAT, CDR2 FQDESV (reference sequence). This CDR3 comprises 16 residues. CDR3 amino acids: CASSFGQGAAYSPLHF. Here the CDR3 DNA reads TGTGCCAGCAGCTTTGGACAGGGGGCCGCGTATTCACCCCTCCACTTT.

J is TRBJ2-1 and V is TRBV28; 8 bases agree with TRBD2. Germline V lookup: CDR1 MDHEN, CDR2 SYDVKM. The CDR3 spans 16 residues. V shed 7 bases and J 6 bases; nucleotides not matched to a gene: 14. In nucleotides, the CDR3 is TGTGCCAGCACCTCCCCGGGTAGCGGGGTGATCAATGAGCAGTTCTTC. Amino acids: CASTSPGSGVINEQFF.

This clone was found a few times. The chain has TRBV27 and TRBJ2-3, with 9 bases fitting TRBD2. V lost 3 bases to trimming and J lost 4 bases; unmatched junction nucleotides: 5. The germline CDR1 and CDR2 sequences are MNHEY and SMNVEV (reference sequence). The CDR3 has 15 amino acids. In nucleotides, the CDR3 is TGTGCCAGCAGTTTCTTAGCGGGGGTGGCAGATACGCAGTATTTT. Translated: CASSFLAGVADTQYF.

The chain couples TRBV7-9 to TRBJ2-1, with 8 bases matching TRBD1. V trimming: 2 bases; J trimming: 7 bases; junction bases outside the gene matches: 7. The germline gives CDR1 SEHNR, CDR2 FQNEAQ (reference sequence). This CDR3 is 15 amino acids long. CDR3 coding DNA: TGTGCCAGCAGCTTACCCAAGGACAGGGAGAATGAGCAGTTCTTC. Translating it yields CASSLPKDRENEQFF.

The chain employs TRBV19 and TRBJ1-1, with 8 nucleotides matching TRBD1. Germline CDR1 is LNHDA and CDR2 is SQIVND (reference sequence). V gave up 4 bases and J gave up 5 bases; unmatched junction bases: 12. This CDR3 region has 16 residues. The CDR3 nucleotides read TGTGCCAGTAGTACGGCCAGACAGGGGCCGGAGACTGAAGCTTTCTTT. Residues: CASSTARQGPETEAFF.

The J gene is TRBJ2-3, the V gene TRBV6-1, with D maybe TRBD2 (5 bases). The germline gives CDR1 MNHNS, CDR2 SASEGT. V was clipped by 0 bases and J by 2 bases, with 9 bases between them. The CDR3 spans 15 residues. CDR3 sequence (DNA): TGTGCCAGCAGTGAAGCGGACTGGGTCACAGATACGCAGTATTTT. Its protein is CASSEADWVTDTQYF.